Below are 26 T cell receptor beta chains sequenced from a single sample in a study of T-cell memory formation after mild COVID-19. TCRdb passed the 5' RACE reads through MiXCR, listing each CDR3 protein once. This sample has roughly 620,000 distinct CDR3 sequences; about a sixth occur once, and the top ten carry 12%. Sequenced material: PBMCs or a T cell subset sorted from them (not recorded which). These receptors came from an adult woman who had mild COVID-19 (a few samples of this study predate the infection). Cell type and time point are not known.

This chain links TRBV9 with TRBJ2-2; 8 bases fit TRBD1. Germline V gives CDR1 SGDLS, CDR2 YYNGEE. With 3 bases clipped from V and 4 bases from J, the junction kept 8 bases outside the gene matches. This CDR3 comprises 16 residues. DNA of the CDR3: TGTGCCAGCAGCGCAGCCGGGACAGGTCTCACCGGGGAGCTGTTTTTT. It codes for CASSAAGTGLTGELFF.

There are a few counts of this clonotype. This rearrangement joins TRBV7-6 to TRBJ1-5; possibly TRBD1 for D (6 bases). V was shortened by 5 bases and J by 6 bases, with 11 bases between the two germline ends. Per germline, CDR1 SGHVS and CDR2 FNYEAQ. This CDR3 comprises 13 residues. The CDR3 here is CASSAQGSQPQHF. The DNA for the CDR3 is TGTGCCAGCAGCGCGCAGGGGTCTCAGCCCCAGCATTTT.

This clonotype was counted only a few times. The chain employs TRBV20-1 and TRBJ2-7; D is possibly TRBD1 or TRBD2 (6 bases each). Trimming shortened V by 3 bases and J by 6 bases, and 18 bases separated the two germline ends. The germline CDR1 and CDR2 sequences are DFQATT and SNEGSKA (reference sequence). This CDR3 region has 14 residues. The CDR3 spells CSASGGTIGGEQYF. CDR3 sequence (DNA): TGCAGTGCTAGCGGGGGAACTATAGGGGGCGAGCAGTACTTC.

This clonotype was recorded a few times. The rearrangement links TRBV10-3 to TRBJ2-7; no firm D call. CDR3 length equals 11 residues. The V end lost 0 bases, the J end lost 7 bases, and 4 bases lay between the germline ends. Germline V gene data show CDR1 as ENHRY and CDR2 as SYGVKD. The CDR3 sequence: CAISESGEQYF. The CDR3 DNA is TGTGCCATCAGTGAGTCTGGGGAGCAGTACTTC.

This chain uses TRBV7-3 with TRBJ2-2; weak D call: TRBD2 (5 bases). Germline V lookup: CDR1 SGHTA, CDR2 FQGTGA. The CDR3 runs 16 residues. V lost 5 bases and J 4 bases, leaving 17 bases between the germline ends. CDR3 DNA: TGTGCCAGCAGCCCGTCGCCGGGGAGTGTCACCGGGGAGCTGTTTTTT. Translation: CASSPSPGSVTGELFF.

This chain joins TRBV12-3 or TRBV12-4 and TRBJ2-2; no clear D. The CDR3 spans 14 residues. V was pared by 8 bases and J by 0 bases, with 10 bases between. CDR3 DNA sequence: TGTGCCAGCCCCTTTGGGACGAACACCGGGGAGCTGTTTTTT. This sequence encodes CASPFGTNTGELFF.

This clonotype was seen at least ten times. The chain combines TRBV6-5 with TRBJ1-1, with D possibly matching TRBD1 (6 bases). The CDR3 length is 14 residues. Between the trimmed V and J ends, which lost 6 bases and 1 base, there was a span of 12 bases. Germline lookup yields CDR1 MNHEY and CDR2 SVGAGI. DNA for the CDR3: TGTGCCAGCAGCCACAGGGAGGGGAACACTGAAGCTTTCTTT. Residues: CASSHREGNTEAFF.

The chain employs TRBV7-2 and TRBJ1-1, with unresolved D. V lost 8 bases to trimming and J lost 5 bases, with 15 bases between them. Germline-derived CDR1 and CDR2 are SGHTA and FQGNSA. The CDR3 totals 13 residues. CDR3 sequence (DNA): TGTGCCAGCTATCAAAGAGGTGGTACTGAAGCTTTCTTT. Protein product: CASYQRGGTEAFF. The whole variable domain, remainder taken from reference TRBV7-2 and TRBJ1-1, is GAGVSQSPSNKVTEKGKDVELRCDPISGHTALYWYRQSLGQGLEFLIYFQGNSAPDKSGLPSDRFSAERTGGSVSTLTIQRTQQEDSAVYLCASYQRGGTEAFFGQGTRLTVV.

The J gene is TRBJ2-6, the V gene TRBV5-1; the D gene could be TRBD1 or TRBD2 (5 bases each). The V end lost 0 bases, the J end lost 0 bases, and 10 bases lay between the germline ends. Germline values: CDR1 SGHRS, CDR2 YFSETQ. The CDR3 totals 17 residues. In DNA form, the CDR3 reads TGCGCCAGCAGCTTGGGAGGGACGGACTCTGGGGCCAACGTCCTGACTTTC. Amino acids: CASSLGGTDSGANVLTF.

This clonotype was seen more than once but under ten times. This chain links TRBV5-1 with TRBJ2-1; D is unclear. The germline CDR1 and CDR2 sequences are SGHRS and YFSETQ. The CDR3 is made up of 14 amino acids. Between the trimmed V and J ends, which lost 0 bases and 8 bases, there was a span of 12 bases. CDR3 protein: CASSLAEAMDEQFF. CDR3 nucleotides: TGCGCCAGCAGCTTGGCCGAAGCCATGGATGAGCAGTTCTTC.

This clonotype was detected only a few times. V usage is TRBV2 and J usage is TRBJ1-5, with D hard to call. Looked up from germline, CDR1 is SNHLY and CDR2 is FYNNEI. CDR3 size: 15 residues. Trimming removed 1 base at V and 5 bases at J, with 12 bases between. CDR3 nucleotide sequence: TGTGCCAGCAGTGAAGTCCGTCGGATTTATCAGCCCCAGCATTTT. Its protein product is CASSEVRRIYQPQHF.

The gene calls are TRBV4-1 and TRBJ1-2; 9 bases fit TRBD1. The CDR3 is made up of 17 amino acids. Trimming took 8 bases from V and 4 from J; bases not matched to a gene: 17. Germline V gives CDR1 MGHRA, CDR2 YSYEKL. DNA of the CDR3: TGCGCCAGCGCCGGAGAATCGCCCGGGACAGGGACCTATGGCTACACCTTC. The encoded protein is CASAGESPGTGTYGYTF.

Ten or more counts support this clonotype. This chain joins TRBV3-1 and TRBJ2-6; D is perhaps TRBD2 (6 bases). The V end was cut by 2 bases, the J end by 0 bases, with 8 bases between. The CDR3 is 16 amino acids. Germline assignment: CDR1 LGHDT and CDR2 YNNKEL (reference sequence). CDR3 nucleotides: TGTGCCAGCAGCCAACCGGGAGACTCTGGGGCCAACGTCCTGACTTTC. Translated, it gives CASSQPGDSGANVLTF.

The chain couples TRBV20-1 to TRBJ2-4; 7 nucleotides line up with TRBD2. The CDR3 sequence is 15 residues long. Trimming took 0 bases from V and 6 from J; bases not matched to a gene: 8. Germline loops: CDR1 DFQATT, CDR2 SNEGSKA (reference sequence). The CDR3 DNA follows: TGCAGTGCTAGAGAATTCGGGACTACGGGAAACATTCAGTACTTC. This encodes CSAREFGTTGNIQYF.

Only a few counts were recorded for this clonotype. The chain joins TRBV5-1 to TRBJ2-1, with a weak D call TRBD2 (6 bases). Trimming shortened V by 2 bases and J by 0 bases, and 9 bases separated the two germline ends. CDR3 length: 15 residues. Germline lookup yields CDR1 SGHRS and CDR2 YFSETQ. The CDR3 loop reads CASSFGGNSYNEQFF. The CDR3 region has the DNA TGCGCCAGCAGCTTCGGCGGGAACTCCTACAATGAGCAGTTCTTC. Supplemented by reference TRBV5-1 and TRBJ2-1, the full variable domain reads KAGVTQTPRYLIKTRGQQVTLSCSPISGHRSVSWYQQTPGQGLQFLFEYFSETQRNKGNFPGRFSGRQFSNSRSEMNVSTLELGDSALYLCASSFGGNSYNEQFFGPGTRLTVL.

The chain carries TRBV11-2 and TRBJ2-5; TRBD2 agrees at 8 bases. Germline loops: CDR1 SGHAT, CDR2 FQNNGV. CDR3 length: 15 amino acids. Germline trimming cut 5 bases from V and 3 bases from J; bases unmatched to any gene: 8. In DNA form, the CDR3 reads TGTGCCAGCAGCCCCTGGCCGGGAGGGGAAGAGACCCAGTACTTC. Its translation is CASSPWPGGEETQYF.

This clonotype was counted between two and nine times. The junction and the germline gene differ at one end; a read error may be behind it. This rearrangement joins TRBV5-1 to TRBJ1-1; D may be TRBD1 (5 bases). The CDR3 consists of 13 residues. CDR1 SGHRS and CDR2 YFSETQ come from the germline V gene. CDR3 nucleotides: TGCGCCAGCAGCTTGGATGGCGGGACTGAGGCTTTCTTT. Translation gives CASSLDGGTEAFF.

This clonotype came up many times. The chain joins TRBV7-9 to TRBJ2-3; D remains ambiguous. V was trimmed by 9 bases and J by 2 bases, leaving 6 bases between them. This CDR3 region has 11 residues. The germline V gene encodes CDR1 SEHNR and CDR2 FQNEAQ (reference sequence). CDR3 nucleotides: TGTGCCAGTGGCTTCACAGATACGCAGTATTTT. Amino acid sequence: CASGFTDTQYF.

This clonotype was seen only a few times. The chain uses TRBV24-1 and TRBJ2-7; TRBD2 is a possible D gene (6 bases). V dropped 1 base and J dropped 3 bases, with 6 bases sitting between them. The CDR3 is 13 amino acids. CDR1 is KGHDR, CDR2 SFDVKD, per germline. The CDR3 here is CATSDFGGYEQYF. CDR3 DNA sequence: TGTGCCACCAGTGATTTCGGGGGCTACGAGCAGTACTTC.

The chain carries TRBV27 and TRBJ2-3; TRBD2 agrees at 8 bases. This CDR3 is built from 15 residues. Per germline, CDR1 MNHEY and CDR2 SMNVEV (reference sequence). V lost 2 bases to trimming and J lost 8 bases; unmatched junction nucleotides: 9. CDR3 DNA sequence: TGTGCCAGCAGTTTAGGGCGGGGGGCGGCTACTACGCAGTATTTT. It specifies CASSLGRGAATTQYF.

The chain employs TRBV15 and TRBJ2-1; 12 bases agree with TRBD2. The germline CDR1 and CDR2 sequences are LNHNV and YYDKDF (reference sequence). The V segment lost 3 bases and the J segment 7 bases; nucleotides outside the gene matches: 4. The CDR3 extends over 15 amino acids. As DNA, the CDR3 is TGTGCCACCAGCAGTCGACTAGCGGGGGTAAATGAGCAGTTCTTC. Translation gives CATSSRLAGVNEQFF.

This chain links TRBV12-3 or TRBV12-4 with TRBJ2-1; TRBD2 matches at 10 bases. The CDR3 consists of 15 residues. With V trimmed by 6 bases and J by 2 bases, 4 bases remained unmatched. CDR3 region: CASRSLAGAYNEQFF. CDR3 in DNA: TGTGCCAGCAGGAGCCTAGCGGGAGCCTACAATGAGCAGTTCTTC.

The chain joins TRBV2 to TRBJ2-7, with 8 bases aligning to TRBD1. Trimming took 5 bases from V and 4 from J; bases not matched to a gene: 7. CDR1 and CDR2 (germline): SNHLY, FYNNEI. The length of the CDR3 is 14 residues. Written as DNA, the CDR3 is TGTGCCAGCAGTCCACAGGGGGAACGGTACGAGCAGTACTTC. Translated: CASSPQGERYEQYF.

This clonotype was counted between two and nine times. The chain carries TRBV6-2 or TRBV6-3 and TRBJ2-5; D may match TRBD1 or TRBD2 (5 bases each). The CDR3 totals 12 residues. Looked up from germline, CDR1 is MNHEY and CDR2 is SVGEGT. Trimming removed 2 bases from V and 7 bases from J, with 8 bases in between. CDR3 sequence reads: CASSYGGRTQYF. CDR3 sequence (DNA): TGTGCCAGCAGTTACGGGGGTCGGACCCAGTACTTC.

The chain is built from TRBV12-3 or TRBV12-4 and TRBJ1-2; no reliable D call. CDR3 length equals 14 residues. Trimming took 5 bases from V and 5 from J, leaving 15 bases between them. The CDR3 sequence is CASSPTAVGYGYTF. DNA for the CDR3: TGTGCCAGCAGTCCGACTGCAGTGGGGTATGGCTACACCTTC.

The V gene is TRBV5-6, the J gene TRBJ2-2, with 7 bases aligning to TRBD1. The junction had 7 bases not matched to a gene; V was cut back by 5 bases and J by 6 bases. The length of the CDR3 is 14 residues. Germline CDR1 and CDR2: SGHDT and YYEEEE. The CDR3 reads CASSYQGDAGELFF. The CDR3 DNA reads TGTGCCAGCAGTTATCAGGGGGATGCCGGGGAGCTGTTTTTT.